These 15 T cell receptor beta chains were all obtained from the same sample, sequenced in a study of cytomegalovirus exposure and HLA in healthy donors (dated by TCRdb to the late 2010s). Library preparation was by the immunoSEQ multiplex PCR assay. A mixture of 60 forward primers for TCR Vbeta segments and 13 reverse primers for TCR Jbeta segments was used in the multiplex PCR. The source is immuneACCESS, and TCRdb retained only in-frame sequences with V and J called. Part of the clones is not carried over; for the studies checked, unresolved V genes explain less than half of this, and the remainder is unexplained. This specimen's table enumerates tens of thousands of clones. Jointly, the top ten make up around 3.5% of the sample. Sequencing was done on a sample of PBMCs. The receptors were sampled from a middle-aged man in good health and CMV-seronegative.

The gene calls are TRBV7-8 and TRBJ2-1, with TRBD1 matching over 8 bases. This CDR3 spans 12 amino acids. CDR1 is SGHVS and CDR2 is FQNEAQ in the germline V gene. J lost 16 bases, V lost 3 bases, and 8 bases had no gene match. This chain's CDR3 is CASSFQQGVHFF. The DNA of the CDR3 is TGTGCCAGCAGCTTTCAACAGGGGGTGCATTTCTTC.

The chain uses TRBV6-4 and TRBJ2-3; 7 positions agree with TRBD2. The CDR3 is 15 residues long. Germline CDR1 MRHNA, CDR2 SNTAGT. J lost 6 bases, V lost 0 bases, and 6 bases had no gene match. The CDR3 protein is CASSDSERGRDTQYF. The CDR3 bases are TGTGCCAGCAGTGACTCCGAGCGGGGTCGGGATACGCAGTATTTT.

This chain connects TRBV11-3 to TRBJ1-3; D might be TRBD1 (5 bases). The germline CDR1 and CDR2 sequences are SGHNT and YENEEA. The CDR3 spans 20 residues. With 5 bases removed from V and 0 bases from J, the gap between germline ends came to 26 bases. The CDR3 region has the DNA TGTGCCAGCAGCCCATGGACGGATAGTAAAACCGACAGCTCTGGAAACACCATATATTTT. The encoded protein is CASSPWTDSKTDSSGNTIYF.

The CDR3 region is CASSGSGQGSGYTF. As DNA, the CDR3 is TGTGCCAGCAGTGGCTCGGGACAGGGCTCTGGCTACACCTTC. This rearrangement joins TRBV2 to TRBJ1-2, with 9 bases that match TRBD1. With V trimmed by 4 bases and J by 7 bases, 7 bases remained unmatched. This CDR3 has 14 residues. Germline-derived CDR1 and CDR2 are SNHLY and FYNNEI.

The V and J genes are TRBV29-1 and TRBJ2-5; a weak D match, TRBD1 (5 bases). Deletions cut 6 bases from V and 4 bases from J, with 18 bases between. The CDR3 is made up of 14 amino acids. Germline-derived CDR1 and CDR2 are SQVTM and ANQGSEA. The CDR3 coding sequence is TGCAGCGTAGGTAGTAGTGGGGCAGCAGAGACCCAGTACTTC. This gives the protein CSVGSSGAAETQYF.

The V gene is TRBV6-1, the J gene TRBJ2-7; maybe TRBD2 (6 bases). Germline CDR1 and CDR2: MNHNS and SASEGT. The CDR3 sequence is 17 residues long. The V end was cut by 0 bases, the J end by 3 bases, with 18 bases between. The CDR3 reads CASSEALLGLAFYEQYF. In nucleotides, the CDR3 is TGTGCCAGCAGTGAAGCGCTTCTGGGGCTAGCGTTCTACGAGCAGTACTTC.

The chain employs TRBV19 and TRBJ2-5, with D possibly matching TRBD1 (6 bases). The CDR3 has 13 residues. The germline CDR1 and CDR2 sequences are LNHDA and SQIVND (reference sequence). Trimming pared 5 bases from V and 5 bases from J, leaving 12 bases between. The CDR3 protein is CASSLTGTETQYF. The DNA for the CDR3 is TGTGCCAGTAGTCTGACAGGCACGGAGACCCAGTACTTC.

This chain links TRBV30 with TRBJ2-1, with a weak D call TRBD2 (6 bases). Trimming left V 7 bases short and J 0 bases short, with 22 bases between. CDR1 is GTSNPN, CDR2 SVGIG, per germline (reference sequence). The CDR3 length is 17 residues. The CDR3 sequence: CAFRRDFLKSSYNEQFF. In nucleotides, the CDR3 is TGTGCCTTCCGACGGGACTTCCTTAAGAGCTCCTACAATGAGCAGTTCTTC.

The V gene is TRBV7-9, the J gene TRBJ2-3; no clear D gene. Trimming cost V 4 bases and J 1 base, with 12 bases left between them. This CDR3 is built from 15 residues. Germline V lookup: CDR1 SEHNR, CDR2 FQNEAQ (reference sequence). The CDR3 DNA is TGTGCCAGCAGCTCGTCCCACCGGGGCACAGATACGCAGTATTTT. This translates into CASSSSHRGTDTQYF.

The chain has TRBV18 and TRBJ1-1; D gene unclear. Trimming took 6 bases from V and 5 from J, leaving 13 bases between them. The germline V gene has CDR1 KGHSH and CDR2 LQKENI. The CDR3 sequence is 13 residues long. This CDR3 is CASSTSEQTEAFF. CDR3 DNA sequence: TGTGCCAGCTCTACCAGTGAACAGACTGAAGCTTTCTTT.

CDR3 residues: CASRSTGGAKDTQYF. In DNA, the CDR3 is TGCGCCAGCAGATCCACAGGGGGCGCGAAAGATACGCAGTATTTT. J is TRBJ2-3 and V is TRBV5-1; 9 bases are a match to TRBD1. Trimming removed 5 bases from V and 5 bases from J; junction bases left unmatched: 9. Per germline, CDR1 SGHRS and CDR2 YFSETQ. CDR3 length equals 15 residues. The whole variable domain, filled in from reference TRBV5-1 and TRBJ2-3, reads KAGVTQTPRYLIKTRGQQVTLSCSPISGHRSVSWYQQTPGQGLQFLFEYFSETQRNKGNFPGRFSGRQFSNSRSEMNVSTLELGDSALYLCASRSTGGAKDTQYFGPGTRLTVL.

The chain couples TRBV29-1 to TRBJ1-1; the D gene is possibly TRBD1 (5 bases). The CDR3 has 16 amino acids. Trimming took off 3 bases at V and 5 bases at J, with 22 bases between the two ends. Germline V gene lookup returns CDR1 SQVTM and CDR2 ANQGSEA. Here the CDR3 DNA reads TGCAGCGTTGAGGCTACGGGGGAAAGGGAGGTGACTGAAGCTTTCTTT. It codes for CSVEATGEREVTEAFF. Full variable domain (remainder filled in from reference TRBV29-1 and TRBJ1-1): SAVISQKPSRDICQRGTSLTIQCQVDSQVTMMFWYRQQPGQSLTLIATANQGSEATYESGFVIDKFPISRPNLTFSTLTVSNMSPEDSSIYLCSVEATGEREVTEAFFGQGTRLTVV.

The gene calls are TRBV19 and TRBJ1-1; TRBD1 matches 8 bases. Germline V gives CDR1 LNHDA, CDR2 SQIVND (reference sequence). With 6 bases clipped from V and 4 bases from J, the junction kept 1 base outside the gene matches. The length of the CDR3 is 12 residues. CDR3 amino acids: CASRTGVTEAFF. In DNA form, the CDR3 reads TGTGCCAGTAGGACAGGGGTCACTGAAGCTTTCTTT.

CDR3 in amino acids: CASTSGGGDPYGYTF. Written as DNA, the CDR3 is TGTGCCAGCACGTCCGGGGGAGGGGATCCTTATGGCTACACCTTC. The chain has TRBV6-5 and TRBJ1-2, with a tentative D call TRBD1 (5 bases). Germline V gene sequence: CDR1 MNHEY, CDR2 SVGAGI. The CDR3 runs 15 residues. V lost 7 bases to trimming and J lost 5 bases, with 20 bases between them.

The rearrangement links TRBV28 to TRBJ2-3, with D unresolved. With 8 bases removed from V and 4 bases from J, the gap between germline ends came to 7 bases. Germline CDR1 reads MDHEN; CDR2 reads SYDVKM. The CDR3 consists of 11 residues. The CDR3 coding sequence is TGTGCCAGCCACCGAGCAGATACGCAGTATTTT. Its translation: CASHRADTQYF.